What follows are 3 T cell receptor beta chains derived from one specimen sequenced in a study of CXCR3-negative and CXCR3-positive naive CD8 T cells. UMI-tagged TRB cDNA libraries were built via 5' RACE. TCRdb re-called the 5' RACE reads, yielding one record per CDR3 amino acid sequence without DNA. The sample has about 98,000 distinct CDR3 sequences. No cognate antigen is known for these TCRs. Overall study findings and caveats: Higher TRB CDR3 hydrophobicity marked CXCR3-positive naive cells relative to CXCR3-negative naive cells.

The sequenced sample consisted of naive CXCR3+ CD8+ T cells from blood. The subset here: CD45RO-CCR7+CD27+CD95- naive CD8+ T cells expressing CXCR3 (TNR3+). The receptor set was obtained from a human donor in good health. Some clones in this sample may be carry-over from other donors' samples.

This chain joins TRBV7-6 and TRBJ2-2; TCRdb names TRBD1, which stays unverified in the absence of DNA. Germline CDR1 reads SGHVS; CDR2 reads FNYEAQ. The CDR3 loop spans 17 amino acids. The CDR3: CASGLTGAGDRSGELFF. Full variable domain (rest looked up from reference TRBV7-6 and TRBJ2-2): GAGVSQSPRYKVTKRGQDVALRCDPISGHVSLYWYRQALGQGPEFLTYFNYEAQQDKSGLPNDRFSAERPEGSISTLTIQRTEQRDSAMYRCASGLTGAGDRSGELFFGEGSRLTVL.

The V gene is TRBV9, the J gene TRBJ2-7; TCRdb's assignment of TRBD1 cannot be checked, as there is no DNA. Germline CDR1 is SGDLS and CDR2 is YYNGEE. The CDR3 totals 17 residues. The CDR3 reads CASSTREAGTGYFEQYF.

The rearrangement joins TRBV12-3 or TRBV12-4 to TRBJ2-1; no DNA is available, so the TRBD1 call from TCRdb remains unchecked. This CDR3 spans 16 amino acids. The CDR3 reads CASSSPGGDIRGEQFF.